This is a list of T cell receptor beta chains from one sample in a study of cytomegalovirus exposure and HLA in healthy donors. The method was immunoSEQ multiplex PCR; TCRdb's version includes in-frame clones alone and lacks a portion of them. This sample has 130,000 to 150,000 clones, with 79% found just once. Source material: PBMCs. These receptors were obtained from a woman aged 35 to 49 in good health and CMV-seropositive. Each CDR3 is given with its conserved first and last residue. The D gene is left open where the match is weak. Expanded clones are given a class, and other clones once, few, many or no size at all.

cdr3_aa,cdr3_nt,cdr3_length,clone_size,v_call,j_call,d_call
CASSWGGVVNTGELFF,TGTGCCAGCAGCTGGGGGGGAGTCGTAAACACCGGGGAGCTGTTTTTT,16,once,TRBV5-6,TRBJ2-2,TRBD2
CASSSGLASNEQYF,TGTGCCAGCAGCTCCGGACTAGCATCGAACGAGCAGTACTTC,14,NA,TRBV7-9,TRBJ2-7,TRBD2
CASSAPARGGSTDTQYF,TGTGCCAGCAGCGCCCCCGCTCGGGGGGGCAGCACAGATACGCAGTATTTT,17,NA,TRBV9,TRBJ2-3,TRBD2
CASSGGGLNTEAFF,TGTGCCAGCAGTGGAGGGGGATTGAACACTGAAGCTTTCTTT,14,NA,TRBV6-1,TRBJ1-1,NA
CASSLATGASVDTGEPFF,TGTGCCAGCAGCTTAGCGACAGGGGCATCGGTGGACACCGGGGAGCCGTTTTTT,18,NA,TRBV7-6,TRBJ2-2,TRBD1
CASSYDPGDRGGEQYF,TGTGCCAGCAGTTACGATCCTGGGGACAGGGGTGGCGAGCAGTACTTC,16,NA,TRBV6-5,TRBJ2-7,TRBD1
CASRHGQLANYGYTF,TGTGCCAGCAGACACGGACAGCTGGCTAACTATGGCTACACCTTC,15,NA,TRBV6-5,TRBJ1-2,NA
CSVPDRQNTEAFF,TGCAGCGTCCCAGACAGGCAGAACACTGAAGCTTTCTTT,13,NA,TRBV29-1,TRBJ1-1,NA
CASRERGVRYEQYF,TGTGCCAGCAGGGAGCGGGGGGTGAGGTACGAGCAGTACTTC,14,NA,TRBV6-1,TRBJ2-7,TRBD2
CSVVFPGADTQYF,TGCAGCGTTGTGTTCCCAGGGGCAGATACGCAGTATTTT,13,NA,TRBV29-1,TRBJ2-3,NA
CASSPLLASETQYF,TGTGCCAGCTCACCTCTATTAGCTAGTGAGACCCAGTACTTC,14,NA,TRBV18,TRBJ2-5,NA
CASSLTGTGSNQPQHF,TGTGCCAGCAGCCTAACCGGGACAGGAAGCAATCAGCCCCAGCATTTT,16,few,TRBV5-5,TRBJ1-5,TRBD1
CASSESGDAGELFF,TGCGCCAGCAGTGAGTCCGGAGACGCCGGGGAGCTGTTTTTT,14,few,TRBV10-1,TRBJ2-2,NA
CASRQGALGEQYF,TGTGCCAGCCGACAGGGGGCCTTGGGGGAGCAGTACTTC,13,NA,TRBV27,TRBJ2-7,TRBD1
CASSSVAGSTDTQYF,TGTGCCAGCAGCTCCGTAGCGGGGAGCACAGATACGCAGTATTTT,15,few,TRBV5-4,TRBJ2-3,TRBD2
CASSSGITEAFF,TGTGCCAGCAGTTCAGGGATCACTGAAGCTTTCTTT,12,NA,TRBV5-6,TRBJ1-1,NA
CASTDLGGQNTEAFF,TGTGCCAGCACCGACCTGGGGGGGCAGAACACTGAAGCTTTCTTT,15,NA,TRBV6-1,TRBJ1-1,NA
CASSYLSGGARETQYF,TGTGCCAGCAGTTACCTCAGCGGGGGGGCTCGTGAGACCCAGTACTTC,16,NA,TRBV6-5,TRBJ2-5,TRBD2
CASSTAGLTYGYTF,TGTGCCAGCAGCACTGCCGGTTTAACCTATGGCTACACCTTC,14,few,TRBV6-5,TRBJ1-2,NA
CASSQTGVNSPLHF,TGTGCCAGCAGCCAGACAGGGGTAAATTCACCCCTCCACTTT,14,once,TRBV7-2,TRBJ1-6,TRBD1
CASSSGLAEETQYF,TGTGCCAGCAGCTCGGGACTAGCGGAAGAGACCCAGTACTTC,14,NA,TRBV5-6,TRBJ2-5,TRBD2
CATTGGFGGYTF,TGTGCCACCACGGGGGGCTTTGGGGGCTACACCTTC,12,NA,TRBV15,TRBJ1-2,NA
CASSLSGGETQYF,TGTGCCAGCAGTCTTAGCGGGGGTGAGACCCAGTACTTC,13,NA,TRBV6-5,TRBJ2-5,TRBD2
CASSLGTGEQYF,TGTGCCAGCAGCTTAGGGACAGGCGAGCAGTACTTC,12,NA,TRBV11-2,TRBJ2-7,TRBD1
CASRNTGTSTYEQYF,TGCGCCAGCAGAAATACCGGGACTAGCACCTACGAGCAGTACTTC,15,NA,TRBV5-1,TRBJ2-7,TRBD2
CASSMGRVLAKNIQYF,TGTGCCAGTAGTATGGGCAGAGTCTTAGCCAAAAACATTCAGTACTTC,16,NA,TRBV19,TRBJ2-4,NA
CASSQGNAGYSPLHF,TGTGCCAGCAGCCAAGGTAACGCAGGGTACTCACCCCTCCACTTT,15,NA,TRBV4-2,TRBJ1-6,NA
CASSLGQMNTEAFF,TGTGCCAGCAGCTTGGGACAGATGAACACTGAAGCTTTCTTT,14,NA,TRBV5-4,TRBJ1-1,NA
CASSSSGGASGANVLTF,TGTGCCAGCAGTTCTAGCGGGGGGGCTTCTGGGGCCAACGTCCTGACTTTC,17,NA,TRBV5-4,TRBJ2-6,TRBD2
CASSLVPTTFEAFF,TGTGCCAGCAGCTTGGTACCGACAACTTTTGAAGCTTTCTTT,14,NA,TRBV5-6,TRBJ1-1,NA
CACGDRASNEQFF,TGTGCCTGCGGGGACAGGGCTTCCAATGAGCAGTTCTTC,13,NA,TRBV19,TRBJ2-1,TRBD1
CASSPPAGMNTEAFF,TGTGCCAGCTCACCACCCGCGGGTATGAACACTGAAGCTTTCTTT,15,NA,TRBV18,TRBJ1-1,NA
CASRGRTASYNEQFF,TGCGCCAGCAGGGGCCGGACAGCCTCCTACAATGAGCAGTTCTTC,15,NA,TRBV10-2,TRBJ2-1,NA
CASSPTGEKETQYF,TGTGCCAGCAGCCCCACGGGGGAGAAGGAGACCCAGTACTTC,14,NA,TRBV7-3,TRBJ2-5,NA
CASSSRQGKVYEQYF,TGTGCCAGCAGTTCGCGACAGGGTAAGGTGTACGAGCAGTACTTC,15,once,TRBV27,TRBJ2-7,TRBD1
CASEGGSSGNTIYF,TGTGCCAGTGAGGGGGGGAGCTCTGGAAACACCATATATTTT,14,NA,TRBV6-5,TRBJ1-3,NA
CASTGNGGNTEAFF,TGTGCCAGCACCGGAAATGGAGGGAACACTGAAGCTTTCTTT,14,NA,TRBV2,TRBJ1-1,NA
CASSLTGSGSPLHF,TGTGCCAGCTCCCTCACAGGGTCGGGGTCACCCCTCCACTTT,14,NA,TRBV18,TRBJ1-6,NA
CSVPPRGRGNYGYTF,TGCAGCGTCCCTCCACGGGGAAGGGGGAACTATGGCTACACCTTC,15,once,TRBV29-1,TRBJ1-2,NA
CASSLSPGQVWYEQYF,TGTGCCAGCAGTTTAAGCCCAGGACAGGTATGGTACGAGCAGTACTTC,16,NA,TRBV28,TRBJ2-7,TRBD1
CASTRDRSDYTF,TGTGCCAGCACCCGGGACAGGTCCGACTACACCTTC,12,NA,TRBV6-1,TRBJ1-2,TRBD1
CASSPSNTLTGYTF,TGTGCCAGCAGCCCCTCAAACACCTTAACTGGCTACACCTTC,14,NA,TRBV11-1,TRBJ1-2,NA
CATSGVGNQPQHF,TGTGCCACATCGGGGGTCGGCAATCAGCCCCAGCATTTT,13,few,TRBV30,TRBJ1-5,NA
CASSASGTSNEQFF,TGTGCCAGCAGCGCTTCCGGGACTAGCAATGAGCAGTTCTTC,14,NA,TRBV9,TRBJ2-1,TRBD2
CAISESGGVLFF,TGTGCCATCAGTGAAAGTGGGGGGGTCCTGTTTTTT,12,NA,TRBV10-3,TRBJ1-4,NA
CASSSTGLLEKLFF,TGTGCCAGCAGCTCGACAGGGCTTCTCGAAAAACTGTTTTTT,14,NA,TRBV11-2,TRBJ1-4,TRBD1
CASNTGVNTEAFF,TGTGCCAGCAATACAGGGGTTAACACTGAAGCTTTCTTT,13,NA,TRBV2,TRBJ1-1,TRBD1
CASRGEKLFF,TGTGCCAGTCGAGGGGAAAAACTGTTTTTT,10,NA,TRBV19,TRBJ1-4,NA